Below are 15 T cell receptor beta chains sequenced from a single sample in a study of Graves' ophthalmopathy and Graves' hyperthyroidism. Scientists amplified the TCR beta CDR3 regions from RNA transcripts. Second-round multiplex PCR came after first-round RT-PCR with HTBI primers. MiXCR, run by TCRdb on the multiplex PCR reads, gives a single entry per CDR3 protein. This sample has 200,000 to 300,000 distinct CDR3 sequences; less than 55% occur once, and the top ten carry approximately 44%. Sequenced material: peripheral blood. The receptors shown here come from an adult man with Graves' ophthalmopathy.

This clonotype turned up a few times. The chain uses TRBV20-1 and TRBJ2-7; D remains unclear. V shed 3 bases and J shed 0 bases, with 6 bases lying between them. Germline lookup yields CDR1 DFQATT and CDR2 SNEGSKA (reference sequence). This CDR3 contains 12 residues. CDR3 DNA: TGCAGTGCTAGCTACGGCTCCTACGAGCAGTACTTC. Translation: CSASYGSYEQYF.

The CDR3 here is CSAREGGALDTGELFF. For the CDR3, the DNA is TGCAGTGCTAGAGAAGGGGGGGCGCTTGATACCGGGGAGCTGTTTTTT. The chain carries TRBV20-1 and TRBJ2-2; possible D gene TRBD2, 7 bases. Trimming stripped 0 bases from V and 5 bases from J, with 16 bases between. The germline V gene has CDR1 DFQATT and CDR2 SNEGSKA (reference sequence). There are 16 residues in the CDR3.

This clonotype was detected a few times. The chain links TRBV7-9 to TRBJ2-7, with a tentative D call TRBD1 (6 bases). The ends were cut back, 4 bases at V and 2 bases at J, with 15 bases in the middle. The germline gives CDR1 SEHNR, CDR2 FQNEAQ (reference sequence). The CDR3 is 15 residues long. The CDR3 DNA reads TGTGCCAGCAGCTATCAACCGACAGGACCCTACGAGCAGTACTTC. It translates to CASSYQPTGPYEQYF.

The chain's CDR3 is CASSRPPRERNQPQHF. Here the CDR3 DNA reads TGTGCCAGCAGCCGCCCCCCCAGGGAACGCAATCAGCCCCAGCATTTT. The chain combines TRBV28 with TRBJ1-5; possibly TRBD1 for D (5 bases). The germline V gene has CDR1 MDHEN and CDR2 SYDVKM. The CDR3 covers 16 residues. Trimming cost V 6 bases and J 2 bases, with 17 bases left between them.

The genes are TRBV5-1 and TRBJ1-1; a weak D match, TRBD1 (6 bases). Germline V gene data show CDR1 as SGHRS and CDR2 as YFSETQ. Trimming took off 0 bases at V and 2 bases at J, with 11 bases between the two ends. There are 15 residues in the CDR3. The CDR3 sequence: CASSLGVGGNTEAFF. The CDR3 coding sequence is TGCGCCAGCAGCTTGGGGGTTGGGGGCAACACTGAAGCTTTCTTT.

In this sample, this clonotype turned up many times. CDR3 nucleotide sequence: TGTGCCAGCAGTGGGAACAGGAGAGGGTTCTCCTACGAGCAGTACTTC. Protein product: CASSGNRRGFSYEQYF. The genes are TRBV25-1 and TRBJ2-7; possibly TRBD1 or TRBD2 for D (5 bases each). Germline CDR1 is MGHDK and CDR2 is SYGVNS. V lost 4 bases, J lost 0 bases, and 16 bases lay in between. This CDR3 has 16 amino acids.

The V and J genes are TRBV20-1 and TRBJ2-7; no firm D call. Trimming stripped 1 base from V and 0 bases from J, with 13 bases between. Germline V lookup: CDR1 DFQATT, CDR2 SNEGSKA (reference sequence). This CDR3 is built from 15 residues. In nucleotides, the CDR3 is TGCAGTGCTAGAGTCGAGGACGGTTTCTCCTACGAGCAGTACTTC. Protein sequence: CSARVEDGFSYEQYF.

The chain couples TRBV7-3 to TRBJ1-6; D gene unclear. The germline V gene encodes CDR1 SGHTA and CDR2 FQGTGA. V was clipped by 5 bases and J by 6 bases, with 11 bases between them. The CDR3 has 14 amino acids. CDR3 in amino acids: CASSPSEGNSPLHF. The CDR3 DNA reads as TGTGCCAGCAGCCCCAGTGAGGGTAATTCACCCCTCCACTTT.

Concerning this clonotype itself: One end of the junction varies from germline; a read error may be responsible. V and J are TRBV9 and TRBJ2-5; 12 bases are a match to TRBD2. The CDR3 runs to 14 residues. CDR1 SGDLS and CDR2 YYNGEE come from the germline V gene. CDR3 sequence (DNA): TGTGCCAGCAGCGTAGGACTAGCGGGAGAGACCCAGCACTTC. Translated: CASSVGLAGETQHF.

The chain joins TRBV2 to TRBJ2-7; possibly TRBD2 for D (7 bases). The CDR3 has 16 residues. Germline-derived CDR1 and CDR2 are SNHLY and FYNNEI. Deletions cut 5 bases from V and 7 bases from J, with 24 bases between. Written as DNA, the CDR3 is TGTGCCAGCAGTCCTCCAGGGGCCCAGCGGGACGGGGAGCAGTACTTC. Translating it yields CASSPPGAQRDGEQYF.

V gene TRBV2 combines with J gene TRBJ1-1; 7 positions agree with TRBD1. CDR1 SNHLY and CDR2 FYNNEI come from the germline V gene. The CDR3 is 12 residues long. V lost 5 bases to trimming and J lost 5 bases; unmatched junction nucleotides: 2. CDR3 sequence reads: CASSRQGTEAFF. The CDR3, as DNA: TGTGCCAGCAGTCGACAGGGTACTGAAGCTTTCTTT.

CDR3 residues: CASSPRVTSGTGELFF. CDR3 in DNA: TGTGCCAGCAGCCCACGGGTGACTAGCGGTACCGGGGAGCTGTTTTTT. V and J are TRBV5-6 and TRBJ2-2; 9 bases agree with TRBD2. Germline V lookup: CDR1 SGHDT, CDR2 YYEEEE. This CDR3 contains 16 residues. V lost 4 bases and J lost 5; bases outside the gene matches: 9.

Only one count was recorded for this clonotype. The chain employs TRBV11-2 and TRBJ2-7, with D perhaps matching TRBD1 or TRBD2 (5 bases each). This CDR3 contains 16 residues. Trimming took 5 bases from V and 3 from J, leaving 20 bases between them. Germline V gene data show CDR1 as SGHAT and CDR2 as FQNNGV. The CDR3 sequence: CASSQRGSGRSYEQYF. The CDR3 DNA is TGTGCCAGCAGCCAGCGAGGGTCAGGGAGAAGCTACGAGCAGTACTTC. Full variable domain (missing parts from reference TRBV11-2 and TRBJ2-7): EAGVAQSPRYKIIEKRQSVAFWCNPISGHATLYWYQQILGQGPKLLIQFQNNGVVDDSQLPKDRFSAERLKGVDSTLKIQPAKLEDSAVYLCASSQRGSGRSYEQYFGPGTRLTVT.

The J gene is TRBJ1-5, the V gene TRBV2; D is unclear. V lost 4 bases to trimming and J lost 8 bases, with 12 bases between them. The length of the CDR3 is 13 residues. Germline loops: CDR1 SNHLY, CDR2 FYNNEI. This CDR3 reads CASSVYLEEPQHF. The CDR3 nucleotides are TGTGCCAGCAGTGTTTATCTCGAAGAGCCCCAGCATTTT.

This rearrangement joins TRBV7-2 to TRBJ1-1, with unresolved D. The CDR3 has 12 amino acids. Deletions cut 4 bases from V and 1 base from J, with 4 bases between. Germline CDR1 and CDR2: SGHTA and FQGNSA. CDR3 sequence (DNA): TGTGCCAGCAGCTCCTGGAACACTGAAGCTTTCTTT. Amino acids: CASSSWNTEAFF.